Presented here are 20 T cell receptor beta chains from one specimen sequenced in a study of sequential checkpoint blockade in melanoma. The treatment: randomized to nivolumab then ipilimumab (arm A) or the reverse (arm B). TCRdb's copy holds only in-frame clones and misses some; the assay was immunoSEQ multiplex PCR. The sample lists approximately 20,000 clones, around 73% occurring once. Sequences were derived from CD8+ T cells sorted from blood (inferred from file names), sampled from a patient given nivolumab and ipilimumab in sequence. These receptors all come from a human donor with melanoma.

This clone was seen a handful of times. V usage is TRBV9 and J usage is TRBJ2-1, with 10 nucleotides matching TRBD2. The germline V gene encodes CDR1 SGDLS and CDR2 YYNGEE. J lost 8 bases, V lost 3 bases, and 11 bases had no gene match. The CDR3 runs to 16 residues. For the CDR3, the DNA is TGTGCCAGCAGCGCCCCTAGCGGGGGTAGTTTCCATGAGCAGTTCTTC. It yields the protein CASSAPSGGSFHEQFF.

The rearrangement uses TRBV5-5 and TRBJ1-1, with TRBD1 matching over 8 bases. The CDR3 runs 15 residues. Germline CDR1 SGHKS, CDR2 YYEKEE (reference sequence). Trimming cost V 2 bases and J 1 base; bases outside gene matches: 4. The CDR3 is CASSFVGQANTEAFF. The DNA of the CDR3 is TGTGCCAGCAGCTTCGTGGGACAGGCGAACACTGAAGCTTTCTTT.

The V gene is TRBV7-8, the J gene TRBJ2-2, with a tentative D call TRBD1 (6 bases). CDR3 size: 15 residues. V gave up 5 bases and J gave up 2 bases, with 12 bases separating them. CDR1 and CDR2 from the germline V gene are SGHVS and FQNEAQ. The CDR3 loop is CASSIVGGNTGELFF. The DNA of the CDR3 is TGTGCCAGCAGCATTGTTGGGGGCAACACCGGGGAGCTGTTTTTT.

V and J are TRBV28 and TRBJ2-7; TRBD2 is a possible D gene (6 bases). Germline-derived CDR1 and CDR2 are MDHEN and SYDVKM. The CDR3 covers 13 residues. V lost 2 bases, J lost 1 base, and 6 bases lay in between. CDR3 coding DNA: TGTGCCAGCAGTTTAGGGGGGTCCTACGAGCAGTACTTC. Encoded protein: CASSLGGSYEQYF.

The chain links TRBV19 to TRBJ2-7; tentative D call: TRBD1 (8 bases). Germline loops: CDR1 LNHDA, CDR2 SQIVND (reference sequence). V lost 3 bases, J lost 2 bases, and 14 bases lay in between. The CDR3 spans 15 residues. CDR3 protein: CASSISTGGAYEQYF. The CDR3 nucleotides read TGTGCCAGTAGTATCTCTACAGGGGGGGCCTACGAGCAGTACTTC. Looking up the rest from reference TRBV19 and TRBJ2-7 gives the full variable domain: DGGITQSPKYLFRKEGQNVTLSCEQNLNHDAMYWYRQDPGQGLRLIYYSQIVNDFQKGDIAEGYSVSREKKESFPLTVTSAQKNPTAFYLCASSISTGGAYEQYFGPGTRLTVT.

The gene calls are TRBV7-6 and TRBJ2-2; D is unclear. The CDR3 sequence is 12 residues long. V was pared by 3 bases and J by 4 bases, with 3 bases between. CDR1 is SGHVS and CDR2 is FNYEAQ in the germline V gene. The CDR3, as DNA: TGTGCCAGCAGCTTTCTCACCGGGGAGCTGTTTTTT. The encoded protein is CASSFLTGELFF.

The chain links TRBV30 to TRBJ2-7; 9 positions agree with TRBD1. The V gene's germline CDR1 is GTSNPN and CDR2 SVGIG (reference sequence). This CDR3 is 15 amino acids long. V dropped 4 bases and J dropped 6; count of bases not matched to a gene: 13. CDR3 region: CAWKPGTGTAREQYF. CDR3 nucleotides: TGTGCCTGGAAACCTGGGACAGGGACCGCTCGCGAGCAGTACTTC.

This clone is categorized as medium-sized. The rearrangement links TRBV7-2 to TRBJ2-1; D is possibly TRBD2 (6 bases). Per germline, CDR1 SGHTA and CDR2 FQGNSA. This CDR3 is 16 amino acids long. V dropped 6 bases and J dropped 9 bases, with 24 bases sitting between them. The DNA of the CDR3 is TGTGCCAGCAGACATACGGTGGGACTGGATAAGGGTGAGCAGTTCTTC. Amino acids: CASRHTVGLDKGEQFF.

V is TRBV4-1 and J is TRBJ2-1, with no clear D. Germline CDR1 reads MGHRA; CDR2 reads YSYEKL. CDR3 length: 13 amino acids. Trimming stripped 0 bases from V and 8 bases from J, with 8 bases between. CDR3 sequence: CASSQDNPHEQFF. In DNA, the CDR3 is TGCGCCAGCAGCCAAGATAATCCCCATGAGCAGTTCTTC.

The CDR3: CASSQELAGRYEQYF. The CDR3 coding sequence is TGCGCCAGCAGCCAAGAACTAGCGGGCCGCTACGAGCAGTACTTC. V and J are TRBV4-3 and TRBJ2-7, with 9 positions matching TRBD2. The CDR3 covers 15 residues. V gave up 0 bases and J gave up 3 bases; unmatched junction bases: 3. Looked up from germline, CDR1 is LGHNA and CDR2 is YSLEER.

The V call is TRBV5-6, the J call TRBJ1-5; TRBD1 might be the D (5 bases). Deletions cut 0 bases from V and 5 bases from J, with 12 bases between. The germline V gene encodes CDR1 SGHDT and CDR2 YYEEEE. This CDR3 region has 15 residues. The CDR3 protein is CASSLAAGWDQPQHF. CDR3 nucleotides: TGTGCCAGCAGCTTGGCGGCAGGGTGGGATCAGCCCCAGCATTTT.

This rearrangement joins TRBV7-8 to TRBJ2-7, with 10 nucleotides matching TRBD1. Germline trimming cut 2 bases from V and 6 bases from J; bases unmatched to any gene: 16. The CDR3 length is 18 residues. Germline CDR1 SGHVS, CDR2 FQNEAQ. The CDR3, as DNA: TGTGCCAGCAGCTTAATCGGGACAGGGGCCGCCCGTTGGGGCGAGCAGTACTTC. It translates to CASSLIGTGAARWGEQYF.

The rearrangement joins TRBV7-3 to TRBJ2-1, with 7 bases that match TRBD2. After removal of 2 bases from V and 4 bases from J, the junction contained 5 bases not matched to a gene. Looked up from germline, CDR1 is SGHTA and CDR2 is FQGTGA. The CDR3 covers 15 residues. The CDR3 DNA reads TGTGCCAGCAGCTTAGACGCGGGAGCGTACAATGAGCAGTTCTTC. It is translated as CASSLDAGAYNEQFF.

J is TRBJ2-2 and V is TRBV11-3; D is possibly TRBD1 (6 bases). Germline-derived CDR1 and CDR2 are SGHNT and YENEEA. This CDR3 has 16 amino acids. Trimming cost V 0 bases and J 3 bases, with 11 bases left between them. This CDR3 is CASSLDFGGDTGELFF. The CDR3 DNA reads TGTGCCAGCAGCTTAGATTTTGGGGGCGACACCGGGGAGCTGTTTTTT. Supplemented by reference TRBV11-3 and TRBJ2-2, the full variable domain reads EAGVVQSPRYKIIEKKQPVAFWCNPISGHNTLYWYLQNLGQGPELLIRYENEEAVDDSQLPKDRFSAERLKGVDSTLKIQPAELGDSAVYLCASSLDFGGDTGELFFGEGSRLTVL.

J is TRBJ2-1 and V is TRBV7-8, with 9 bases aligning to TRBD2. The J segment lost 3 bases and the V segment lost 1 base, leaving 7 bases of the junction unmatched. This CDR3 has 17 residues. Germline V lookup: CDR1 SGHVS, CDR2 FQNEAQ. The CDR3 DNA sequence: TGTGCCAGCAGCTTAGGGGGTAGCGGGAGCCTCTACAATGAGCAGTTCTTC. Translated: CASSLGGSGSLYNEQFF. Variable domain in full (rest from reference TRBV7-8 and TRBJ2-1): GAGVSQSPRYKVAKRGQDVALRCDPISGHVSLFWYQQALGQGPEFLTYFQNEAQLDKSGLPSDRFFAERPEGSVSTLKIQRTQQEDSAVYLCASSLGGSGSLYNEQFFGPGTRLTVL.

Here the CDR3 DNA reads TGCGCCAGCACCCCGGGACAGGGAAGCGAGCAGTACTTC. Its translation: CASTPGQGSEQYF. The rearrangement joins TRBV5-1 to TRBJ2-7; 9 bases match TRBD1. Trimming at V came to 6 bases and at J to 6 bases, leaving 7 bases not matched to a gene. The CDR3 length is 13 residues. The germline V gene encodes CDR1 SGHRS and CDR2 YFSETQ.

V is TRBV9 and J is TRBJ1-3; the D gene is possibly TRBD1 (6 bases). The CDR3 runs 16 residues. Per germline, CDR1 SGDLS and CDR2 YYNGEE. Trimming cost V 0 bases and J 0 bases, with 10 bases left between them. The CDR3 DNA reads TGTGCCAGCAGCGTAGGAGGGGGAACCTCTGGAAACACCATATATTTT. It encodes CASSVGGGTSGNTIYF.

This clone has just one count. The chain has TRBV7-8 and TRBJ2-1; D unclear. The CDR3 spans 17 residues. V lost 2 bases and J lost 0, with 14 bases in between. Germline V gene lookup returns CDR1 SGHVS and CDR2 FQNEAQ. For the CDR3, the DNA is TGTGCCAGCAGCTTAAAACAGCCACTTAGCTCCTACAATGAGCAGTTCTTC. Translated: CASSLKQPLSSYNEQFF.

The rearrangement uses TRBV5-1 and TRBJ1-5; no firm D call. The CDR3 totals 13 residues. Germline CDR1 reads SGHRS; CDR2 reads YFSETQ. V lost 1 base and J lost 3, with 5 bases in between. CDR3 sequence reads: CASSLSVNQPQHF. DNA for the CDR3: TGCGCCAGCAGCTTGTCAGTCAATCAGCCCCAGCATTTT.

As regards this clone: At one boundary the junction diverges from the germline segment, which might be a read error. The gene calls are TRBV4-1 and TRBJ2-1, with a weak D call TRBD1 (5 bases). CDR3 length equals 13 residues. Per the germline V gene, CDR1 is MGHRA and CDR2 is YSYEKL. Here the CDR3 DNA reads TGTGCCAGCAGCCTGGACACCTACAATGAGCAGTTCTTC. The encoded protein is CASSLDTYNEQFF.